This T cell receptor beta chain emerged from a study of T cell repertoires in cytomegalovirus infection. Study details: Indicated by public TCR beta signatures were CMV infection and matching HLA type. Study observations and caveats: CMV-specific HLA-C-restricted TCR beta clonotypes dominated the ex vivo response. Cumulative public TCR beta family frequency identified carriers of CMV plus the relevant HLA.

V was clipped by 9 bases and J by 6 bases; unmatched bases: 7. Germline CDR1 is MDHEN and CDR2 is SYDVKM. This CDR3 has 13 residues. This clonotype was counted only a few times. The target antigen is unknown. TCRdb passed the reads through MiXCR, listing each CDR3 protein once. The data contain roughly 150,000 distinct CDR3 sequences, about a quarter of them singletons. The chain is built from TRBV28 and TRBJ2-7; 11 bases align to TRBD2. This clonotype originated in a human donor in good health (CMV status not recorded). Some clones in this sample may be carry-over from other donors' samples. The sample consisted of PBMCs. The CDR3 coding sequence is TGTGCCAGTAGAACTAGCGGGAGTACCGAGCAGTACTTC. Amino acids: CASRTSGSTEQYF.